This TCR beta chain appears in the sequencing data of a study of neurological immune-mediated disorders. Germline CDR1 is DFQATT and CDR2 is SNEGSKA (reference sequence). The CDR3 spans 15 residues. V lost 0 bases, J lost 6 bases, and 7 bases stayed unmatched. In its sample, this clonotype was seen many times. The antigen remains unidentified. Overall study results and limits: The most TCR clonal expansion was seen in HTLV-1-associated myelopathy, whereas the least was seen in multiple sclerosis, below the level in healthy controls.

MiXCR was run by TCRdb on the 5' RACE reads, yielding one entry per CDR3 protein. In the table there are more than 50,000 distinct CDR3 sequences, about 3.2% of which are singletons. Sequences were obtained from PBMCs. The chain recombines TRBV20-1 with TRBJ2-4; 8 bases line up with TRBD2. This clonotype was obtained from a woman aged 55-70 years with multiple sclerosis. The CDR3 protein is CSARDWTSSGNIQYF. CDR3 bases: TGCAGTGCTAGAGACTGGACTAGCTCGGGAAACATTCAGTACTTC.